What follows are 30 T cell receptor beta chains derived from one specimen sequenced in a study of blood T cell repertoires in COVID-19. Profiled with immunoSEQ multiplex PCR; TCRdb holds only in-frame clones, not every one. The table lists more than 80,000 clones, around 87% of them singletons, with about 5% in the top ten. The sample comprised peripheral blood. These receptor sequences come from a man aged 35-49 years with acute or convalescent COVID-19.

The chain has TRBV19 and TRBJ1-5; weak D call: TRBD1 (5 bases). The V and J ends lost 7 bases and 0 bases respectively, with 25 bases between them. CDR1 and CDR2 from the germline V gene are LNHDA and SQIVND (reference sequence). The CDR3 has 19 residues. DNA for the CDR3: TGTGCCAGTAAAGCAATAGGAACAGGCACTTATCATAGCAATCAGCCCCAGCATTTT. Its protein is CASKAIGTGTYHSNQPQHF.

The chain uses TRBV5-4 and TRBJ2-3, with D possibly TRBD1 on 6 matching bases. V lost 4 bases, J lost 0 bases, and 9 bases lay in between. The CDR3 runs 14 residues. CDR1 and CDR2 from the germline V gene are SGHNT and YYREEE (reference sequence). CDR3 nucleotide sequence: TGTGCCAGCAGCCACGACAGGAGCACAGATACGCAGTATTTT. Amino acids: CASSHDRSTDTQYF.

This chain connects TRBV12-3 or TRBV12-4 to TRBJ1-2; 9 bases match TRBD1. The CDR3 is 13 amino acids. The V segment lost 6 bases and the J segment 7 bases; nucleotides outside the gene matches: 6. The CDR3 reads CASSAGQGTGYTF. The CDR3 bases are TGTGCCAGCAGCGCCGGACAGGGGACTGGCTACACCTTC.

The chain couples TRBV3-1 (or the pseudogene TRBV3-2) to TRBJ2-2; D possibly corresponds to TRBD2 (5 bases). Trimming took off 10 bases at V and 3 bases at J, with 15 bases between the two ends. The CDR3 loop spans 14 amino acids. Germline V gene sequence: CDR1 LGHDT, CDR2 YNNKEL (reference sequence). The CDR3 region is CATTPRADTGELFF. CDR3 sequence (DNA): TGTGCCACCACCCCCAGAGCGGACACCGGGGAGCTGTTTTTT.

The rearrangement uses TRBV19 and TRBJ2-7; D gene ambiguous. Trimming pared 6 bases from V and 6 bases from J, leaving 18 bases between. The CDR3 loop spans 14 amino acids. CDR1 is LNHDA and CDR2 is SQIVND in the germline V gene (reference sequence). CDR3 protein: CASRSQFEPGEQYF. The CDR3 DNA is TGTGCCAGTAGATCCCAATTTGAACCGGGCGAGCAGTACTTC.

With regard to this clone: In the same sample, other DNA sequences code for this CDR3. The chain is built from TRBV7-9 and TRBJ2-2; weak D call: TRBD1 (5 bases). V shed 5 bases and J shed 0 bases, with 10 bases lying between them. The CDR3 runs 15 residues. The germline gives CDR1 SEHNR, CDR2 FQNEAQ (reference sequence). The DNA for the CDR3 is TGTGCCAGCAGCCGAGACAGCGCGAACACCGGGGAGCTGTTTTTT. Amino acid sequence: CASSRDSANTGELFF. Variable domain in full (rest from reference TRBV7-9 and TRBJ2-2): DTGVSQNPRHKITKRGQNVTFRCDPISEHNRLYWYRQTLGQGPEFLTYFQNEAQLEKSRLLSDRFSAERPKGSFSTLEIQRTEQGDSAMYLCASSRDSANTGELFFGEGSRLTVL.

V is TRBV2 and J is TRBJ2-1, with TRBD2 matching 13 bases. The CDR3 has 15 amino acids. CDR1 and CDR2 from the germline V gene are SNHLY and FYNNEI. V gave up 8 bases and J gave up 6 bases; unmatched junction bases: 7. The DNA of the CDR3 is TGTGCCAGCTCGGGGGGACTAGCGGGGTTCAATGAGCAGTTCTTC. Translating it yields CASSGGLAGFNEQFF.

The V gene is TRBV9, the J gene TRBJ2-1; TRBD2 aligns across 8 bases. Germline trimming cut 0 bases from V and 2 bases from J; bases unmatched to any gene: 4. CDR1 and CDR2 from the germline V gene are SGDLS and YYNGEE. The CDR3 runs to 16 residues. The CDR3 protein is CASSVVGGGTYNEQFF. In DNA form, the CDR3 reads TGTGCCAGCAGCGTAGTAGGCGGGGGGACCTACAATGAGCAGTTCTTC.

The chain combines TRBV7-2 with TRBJ2-1; the match to TRBD2 covers 12 bases. The CDR3 has 16 residues. After removal of 5 bases from V and 8 bases from J, the junction contained 10 bases not matched to a gene. CDR1 and CDR2 from the germline V gene are SGHTA and FQGNSA. The DNA for the CDR3 is TGTGCCAGCAGCCGTTCTAGCGGGGGGGCCTCCGATGAGCAGTTCTTC. Encoded protein: CASSRSSGGASDEQFF. Full variable domain (outside the CDR3, taken from reference TRBV7-2 and TRBJ2-1): GAGVSQSPSNKVTEKGKDVELRCDPISGHTALYWYRQSLGQGLEFLIYFQGNSAPDKSGLPSDRFSAERTGGSVSTLTIQRTQQEDSAVYLCASSRSSGGASDEQFFGPGTRLTVL.

V usage is TRBV4-3 and J usage is TRBJ2-7, with TRBD1 matching 7 bases. Losses at the gene ends were 1 base for V and 5 bases for J; bases not matched to a gene: 8. Germline CDR1 is LGHNA and CDR2 is YSLEER. The CDR3 contains 15 residues. CDR3 protein: CASSQVDQGDHEQYF. CDR3 nucleotides: TGCGCCAGCAGCCAAGTCGACCAGGGGGACCACGAGCAGTACTTC.

This clone was observed once. The rearrangement links TRBV7-9 to TRBJ2-2; 7 bases are shared with TRBD1. Germline V gene data show CDR1 as SEHNR and CDR2 as FQNEAQ (reference sequence). The trim removed 4 bases at V and 4 bases at J, leaving 6 bases unmatched. This CDR3 is built from 15 residues. CDR3 DNA: TGTGCCAGCAGCTCCGGGACAGTCCGCACCGGGGAGCTGTTTTTT. Its translation: CASSSGTVRTGELFF.

The genes are TRBV7-9 and TRBJ2-1, with 10 bases fitting TRBD1. This CDR3 has 15 residues. Looked up from germline, CDR1 is SEHNR and CDR2 is FQNEAQ (reference sequence). After removal of 6 bases from V and 8 bases from J, the junction contained 10 bases not matched to a gene. The CDR3: CASSREGDRGHEQFF. The CDR3 bases are TGTGCCAGCAGTCGAGAGGGAGACAGGGGGCATGAGCAGTTCTTC. The full variable domain, its missing parts supplied by reference TRBV7-9 and TRBJ2-1, is DTGVSQNPRHKITKRGQNVTFRCDPISEHNRLYWYRQTLGQGPEFLTYFQNEAQLEKSRLLSDRFSAERPKGSFSTLEIQRTEQGDSAMYLCASSREGDRGHEQFFGPGTRLTVL.

The chain recombines TRBV19 with TRBJ1-2; TRBD1 matches 8 bases. V lost 5 bases to trimming and J lost 2 bases; unmatched junction nucleotides: 1. Germline V gene lookup returns CDR1 LNHDA and CDR2 SQIVND (reference sequence). This CDR3 is 13 amino acids long. The CDR3 sequence is CASSWDRNYGYTF. The DNA of the CDR3 is TGTGCCAGTAGTTGGGACAGGAACTATGGCTACACCTTC. Full variable domain (missing parts from reference TRBV19 and TRBJ1-2): DGGITQSPKYLFRKEGQNVTLSCEQNLNHDAMYWYRQDPGQGLRLIYYSQIVNDFQKGDIAEGYSVSREKKESFPLTVTSAQKNPTAFYLCASSWDRNYGYTFGSGTRLTVV.

V and J are TRBV2 and TRBJ1-3, with a weak D call TRBD1 (6 bases). V was pared by 4 bases and J by 4 bases, with 14 bases between. The CDR3 extends over 15 amino acids. Germline CDR1 SNHLY, CDR2 FYNNEI. Here the CDR3 reads CASSVGGSGGNTIYF. CDR3 DNA: TGTGCCAGCAGTGTAGGGGGTTCAGGGGGAAACACCATATATTTT.

The chain employs TRBV5-1 and TRBJ2-1; D is possibly TRBD1 (5 bases). CDR1 is SGHRS and CDR2 is YFSETQ in the germline V gene. V shed 0 bases and J shed 6 bases, with 13 bases lying between them. This CDR3 contains 15 residues. In nucleotides, the CDR3 is TGCGCCAGCAGCTTGGTGCAGGGAAAAGGCAATGAGCAGTTCTTC. Translation: CASSLVQGKGNEQFF. Drawing the rest from reference TRBV5-1 and TRBJ2-1, the complete variable domain is KAGVTQTPRYLIKTRGQQVTLSCSPISGHRSVSWYQQTPGQGLQFLFEYFSETQRNKGNFPGRFSGRQFSNSRSEMNVSTLELGDSALYLCASSLVQGKGNEQFFGPGTRLTVL.

The chain carries TRBV4-1 and TRBJ1-1, with TRBD1 matching 8 bases. Germline V lookup: CDR1 MGHRA, CDR2 YSYEKL. V was pared by 2 bases and J by 4 bases, with 3 bases of the junction left unmatched. The CDR3 is made up of 14 amino acids. This chain's CDR3 is CASSQWTGSTEAFF. In nucleotides, the CDR3 is TGCGCCAGCAGCCAATGGACAGGGAGCACTGAAGCTTTCTTT.

V gene TRBV7-2 combines with J gene TRBJ1-5; 8 nucleotides match TRBD1. CDR1 and CDR2 from the germline V gene are SGHTA and FQGNSA. This CDR3 is built from 14 residues. V lost 5 bases, J lost 7 bases, and 7 bases stayed unmatched. CDR3 sequence (DNA): TGTGCCAGCAGCCGGACAGGGATCGGGCAGCCCCAGCATTTT. Translated, it gives CASSRTGIGQPQHF.

The chain uses TRBV5-6 and TRBJ1-1; D remains ambiguous. Germline-derived CDR1 and CDR2 are SGHDT and YYEEEE. The CDR3 length is 12 residues. The V end lost 4 bases, the J end lost 8 bases, and 12 bases lay between the germline ends. CDR3 amino acids: CASSQTTGEAFF. CDR3 nucleotide sequence: TGTGCCAGCAGCCAAACTACCGGGGAAGCTTTCTTT.

This chain's CDR3 is CASSQGGSGGQETQYF. Here the CDR3 DNA reads TGTGCCAGCAGCCAAGGCGGTAGCGGGGGACAAGAGACCCAGTACTTC. The rearrangement uses TRBV4-2 and TRBJ2-5; 9 bases agree with TRBD2. Germline V CDR1 and CDR2: LGHNA, YNFKEQ. The V gene end was trimmed by 1 base and the J gene end by 2 bases; junction bases not matched to a gene: 5. There are 16 residues in the CDR3.

The J gene is TRBJ2-7, the V gene TRBV9; 9 bases align to TRBD1. This CDR3 spans 15 amino acids. Germline-derived CDR1 and CDR2 are SGDLS and YYNGEE. V lost 3 bases to trimming and J lost 6 bases; unmatched junction nucleotides: 10. The CDR3 DNA reads TGTGCCAGCAGCGCAGGCTCCGGGACAGGGCCCGAGCAGTACTTC. Its translation: CASSAGSGTGPEQYF.

V is TRBV6-5 and J is TRBJ1-1; 7 nucleotides agree with TRBD1. The germline CDR1 and CDR2 sequences are MNHEY and SVGAGI. The CDR3 loop spans 15 amino acids. V lost 6 bases, J lost 1 base, and 8 bases stayed unmatched. The CDR3 protein is CASSRRGGRNTEAFF. DNA for the CDR3: TGTGCCAGCAGCCGTCGAGGGGGCAGGAACACTGAAGCTTTCTTT.

This clone was observed many times. The J gene is TRBJ2-1, the V gene TRBV2; 10 positions agree with TRBD2. Germline CDR1 reads SNHLY; CDR2 reads FYNNEI. This CDR3 contains 16 residues. The trim removed 1 base at V and 8 bases at J, leaving 8 bases unmatched. This CDR3 reads CASSEGLLAGLDEQFF. The CDR3 coding sequence is TGTGCCAGCAGTGAAGGATTACTAGCGGGGCTGGATGAGCAGTTCTTC.

The chain combines TRBV6-6 with TRBJ1-5, with 7 bases matching TRBD1. V shed 6 bases, J shed 7 bases, and the junction held 6 bases outside the gene matches. Per germline, CDR1 MNHNY and CDR2 SVGAGI (reference sequence). The CDR3 is 13 residues long. The CDR3 sequence is CASSYYRGQPQHF. Written as DNA, the CDR3 is TGTGCCAGCAGCTATTACAGGGGACAGCCCCAGCATTTT.

The V call is TRBV14, the J call TRBJ1-3; D gene unclear. Germline loops: CDR1 SGHDN, CDR2 FVKESK. The CDR3 totals 15 residues. V was pared by 3 bases and J by 0 bases, with 9 bases between. The CDR3 DNA follows: TGTGCCAGCAGCCACGGATGGAGCTCTGGAAACACCATATATTTT. Translating gives CASSHGWSSGNTIYF.

This clone showed up just once. The chain is built from TRBV30 and TRBJ1-2, with TRBD1 as a possible D gene (6 bases). The CDR3 length is 12 residues. Between the trimmed V and J ends, which lost 0 bases and 8 bases, there was a span of 10 bases. CDR1 and CDR2 (germline): GTSNPN, SVGIG (reference sequence). This CDR3 reads CAWSVGDTGYTF. DNA of the CDR3: TGTGCCTGGAGTGTTGGGGACACGGGCTACACCTTC.

This chain's CDR3 is CASSDWTSGALPGNIQYF. The CDR3 DNA sequence: TGTGCCAGCAGTGACTGGACTAGCGGCGCCCTTCCGGGGAACATTCAGTACTTC. The rearrangement joins TRBV6-1 to TRBJ2-4; 10 nucleotides agree with TRBD2. The CDR3 length is 18 residues. The J segment lost 7 bases and the V segment lost 3 bases, leaving 15 bases of the junction unmatched. Germline lookup yields CDR1 MNHNS and CDR2 SASEGT.

J is TRBJ2-2 and V is TRBV5-1; the D is unclear. V was clipped by 3 bases and J by 1 base, with 10 bases between them. Germline V CDR1 and CDR2: SGHRS, YFSETQ. This CDR3 has 15 residues. The CDR3 is CASSSRHRNTGELFF. The CDR3 region has the DNA TGCGCCAGCAGCTCCAGACACAGGAACACCGGGGAGCTGTTTTTT.

The chain links TRBV6-5 to TRBJ1-2, with 11 nucleotides matching TRBD1. This CDR3 spans 14 amino acids. Germline lookup yields CDR1 MNHEY and CDR2 SVGAGI. Trimming removed 6 bases from V and 6 bases from J; junction bases left unmatched: 6. DNA for the CDR3: TGTGCCAGCAGCTGGGACAGGGGGATCGATGGCTACACCTTC. Protein product: CASSWDRGIDGYTF.

The chain recombines TRBV6-2 or TRBV6-3 with TRBJ1-4; D perhaps matches TRBD1 (6 bases). This CDR3 contains 16 residues. Germline CDR1 MNHEY, CDR2 SVGEGT. V was pared by 2 bases and J by 7 bases, with 17 bases between. The CDR3 here is CASSYPSRGGSEKLFF. The CDR3 DNA reads TGTGCCAGCAGTTACCCCTCGAGGGGGGGGAGTGAAAAACTGTTTTTT.

A single count supports this clone. The chain carries TRBV6-5 and TRBJ1-1; D gene unclear. The CDR3 is 13 residues long. The V gene's germline CDR1 is MNHEY and CDR2 SVGAGI. V dropped 2 bases and J dropped 1 base, with 5 bases sitting between them. This CDR3 is CASSYVKNTEAFF. CDR3 nucleotides: TGTGCCAGCAGTTACGTTAAGAACACTGAAGCTTTCTTT.